The next 5 T cell receptor beta chains were all read from a single sample in a study of shared clonotypes between healthy human individuals (TCRdb year 2020). The receptor library was made with the immunoSEQ multiplex PCR assay. As stored in TCRdb, this immuneACCESS dataset retains in-frame rearrangements with V and J assigned. A fraction of the clones does not appear; measured against another copy, unresolved V genes explain less than half of the discrepancy, and the remainder lacks a known reason. The sample yields approximately 2,300,000 clones; 92% were counted once. 0.3% to 0.4% of the sample belongs to the ten largest clones. Material: naive CD4+ T cells from PBMCs. The cell subset or site tag for this specimen amounts to: CD45RA+ positively selected. All receptors derive from a young man in good health. Some clones in this sample may be carry-over from other donors' samples.

Remarks on this clone: Other DNA sequences of this sample code for an identical CDR3. The rearrangement uses TRBV7-3 and TRBJ2-3; D tentatively reads TRBD1 or TRBD2 (5 bases each). Per the germline V gene, CDR1 is SGHTA and CDR2 is FQGTGA. V lost 2 bases to trimming and J lost 0 bases, with 9 bases between them. The CDR3 contains 15 residues. The CDR3 bases are TGTGCCAGCAGCTTAGGGGGAACTAGCACAGATACGCAGTATTTT. Residues: CASSLGGTSTDTQYF.

The chain has TRBV7-2 and TRBJ1-4, with 9 bases aligning to TRBD1. Losses at the gene ends were 4 bases for V and 8 bases for J; bases not matched to a gene: 14. The CDR3 spans 17 residues. CDR1 and CDR2 (germline): SGHTA, FQGNSA. In nucleotides, the CDR3 is TGTGCCAGCAGCTCGCGCCAGACAGGGGGTTTGGTGGAAAAACTGTTTTTT. Its translation: CASSSRQTGGLVEKLFF.

The chain joins TRBV28 to TRBJ2-1; D could derive from TRBD1 or TRBD2 (5 bases each). Germline V CDR1 and CDR2: MDHEN, SYDVKM. V dropped 3 bases and J dropped 3 bases, with 21 bases sitting between them. The CDR3 consists of 18 residues. The CDR3 coding sequence is TGTGCCAGCAGTTTGGGACGAACTACAGTCATGGGCTACAATGAGCAGTTCTTC. It specifies CASSLGRTTVMGYNEQFF.

This chain uses TRBV11-3 with TRBJ2-5; no firm D call. V was shortened by 0 bases and J by 4 bases, with 9 bases between the two germline ends. The CDR3 has 14 amino acids. Per the germline V gene, CDR1 is SGHNT and CDR2 is YENEEA. This CDR3 is CASSLDRWAETQYF. The CDR3 DNA reads as TGTGCCAGCAGCTTAGATCGGTGGGCAGAGACCCAGTACTTC. The whole variable domain, filled in from reference TRBV11-3 and TRBJ2-5, reads EAGVVQSPRYKIIEKKQPVAFWCNPISGHNTLYWYLQNLGQGPELLIRYENEEAVDDSQLPKDRFSAERLKGVDSTLKIQPAELGDSAVYLCASSLDRWAETQYFGPGTRLLVL.

This clone was detected only once. The rearrangement uses TRBV4-1 and TRBJ2-3, with 11 bases aligning to TRBD1. Trimming cost V 2 bases and J 4 bases; bases outside gene matches: 5. Germline V CDR1 and CDR2: MGHRA, YSYEKL. This CDR3 region has 16 residues. Here the CDR3 reads CASSQRWGQGADTQYF. CDR3 coding DNA: TGCGCCAGCAGCCAACGCTGGGGACAGGGGGCAGATACGCAGTATTTT.